These T cell receptor beta chains were read from a single sample in a study of response to subunit inactivated influenza vaccine. A single record per CDR3 protein comes from TCRdb applying MiXCR to the RT-PCR reads. The sample has 550,000 to 600,000 distinct CDR3 sequences, approximately 12% seen once. The starting material was PBMCs from blood, obtained on the day of vaccination. These receptors all come from a man over 45 who received an inactivated influenza vaccine. CDR3s include the opening cysteine and the closing phenylalanine or tryptophan. Fields, in order: D gene, clone size, V gene, J gene, CDR3 protein, CDR3 DNA. D genes are given only for firm matches. Size tells how often a clone was seen (once, few, many) or the class of an expanded clone, and some rows leave it out.

D gene: NA; clone size: NA; V gene: TRBV6-2/TRBV6-3; J gene: TRBJ1-2; CDR3 protein: CASSSGGVRATF; CDR3 DNA: TGTGCCAGCAGTTCGGGCGGGGTCCGTGCCACCTTC
D gene: TRBD2; clone size: NA; V gene: TRBV11-3; J gene: TRBJ2-7; CDR3 protein: CASSPGGHYEQYF; CDR3 DNA: TGTGCCAGCAGCCCGGGAGGCCATTACGAGCAGTACTTC
D gene: NA; clone size: few; V gene: TRBV12-3/TRBV12-4; J gene: TRBJ1-2; CDR3 protein: CASSRGPYGYTF; CDR3 DNA: TGTGCCAGCAGCCGGGGTCCCTATGGCTACACCTTC
D gene: TRBD2; clone size: few; V gene: TRBV5-1; J gene: TRBJ2-2; CDR3 protein: CASSDKPTSGTGELFF; CDR3 DNA: TGCGCCAGCAGCGATAAACCGACTAGCGGCACCGGGGAGCTGTTTTTT
D gene: TRBD2; clone size: few; V gene: TRBV20-1; J gene: TRBJ2-1; CDR3 protein: CSASLAGGDNEQFF; CDR3 DNA: TGCAGTGCTTCCTTAGCGGGAGGGGACAATGAGCAGTTCTTC
D gene: NA; clone size: NA; V gene: TRBV7-2; J gene: TRBJ2-3; CDR3 protein: CASSRYSSTDTQYF; CDR3 DNA: TGTGCCAGCAGCAGATACTCTAGCACAGATACGCAGTATTTT
D gene: TRBD2; clone size: few; V gene: TRBV6-9; J gene: TRBJ2-7; CDR3 protein: CASSYSKRKTSGFYEQYF; CDR3 DNA: TGTGCCAGCAGTTATTCGAAGAGAAAGACTAGCGGGTTCTACGAGCAGTACTTC
D gene: NA; clone size: many; V gene: TRBV7-2; J gene: TRBJ2-5; CDR3 protein: CASSLVTGETQYF; CDR3 DNA: TGTGCCAGCAGCTTAGTCACGGGGGAGACCCAGTACTTC
D gene: NA; clone size: NA; V gene: TRBV12-3/TRBV12-4; J gene: TRBJ2-3; CDR3 protein: CASSSTAYTQYF; CDR3 DNA: TGTGCCAGCAGTTCCACTGCGTATACGCAGTATTTT
D gene: TRBD1; clone size: NA; V gene: TRBV11-2; J gene: TRBJ2-3; CDR3 protein: CASSPRQGPTGPDFTDTQYF; CDR3 DNA: TGTGCCAGCAGCCCTCGACAGGGACCCACCGGGCCTGATTTCACAGATACGCAGTATTTT
D gene: NA; clone size: few; V gene: TRBV4-2; J gene: TRBJ1-6; CDR3 protein: CASSQGEGGNSPLHF; CDR3 DNA: TGTGCCAGCAGCCAAGGGGAGGGCGGTAATTCACCCCTCCACTTT
D gene: TRBD1; clone size: NA; V gene: TRBV6-2/TRBV6-3; J gene: TRBJ2-2; CDR3 protein: CASKSPGQGATGELFF; CDR3 DNA: TGTGCCAGCAAATCTCCGGGACAGGGTGCGACCGGGGAGCTGTTTTTT
D gene: TRBD2; clone size: few; V gene: TRBV2; J gene: TRBJ2-1; CDR3 protein: CASSEGTSSRSEQFF; CDR3 DNA: TGTGCCAGCAGTGAAGGGACTAGCTCTCGGAGTGAGCAGTTCTTC
D gene: NA; clone size: few; V gene: TRBV12-3/TRBV12-4; J gene: TRBJ1-2; CDR3 protein: CASSLGQAAGYTF; CDR3 DNA: TGTGCCAGCAGTTTAGGGCAGGCAGCTGGCTACACCTTC
D gene: TRBD1; clone size: few; V gene: TRBV6-5; J gene: TRBJ2-7; CDR3 protein: CASSYSWDRGSYEQYF; CDR3 DNA: TGTGCCAGCAGTTACTCCTGGGACAGGGGCTCCTACGAGCAGTACTTC
D gene: NA; clone size: many; V gene: TRBV5-1; J gene: TRBJ1-1; CDR3 protein: CASSTQGNTEAFF; CDR3 DNA: TGCGCCAGCAGCACACAGGGGAACACTGAAGCTTTCTTT
D gene: NA; clone size: many; V gene: TRBV20-1; J gene: TRBJ1-1; CDR3 protein: CSAGPSWVDTEAFF; CDR3 DNA: TGCAGTGCTGGGCCCAGCTGGGTGGACACTGAAGCTTTCTTT
D gene: NA; clone size: many; V gene: TRBV7-2; J gene: TRBJ2-3; CDR3 protein: CASSPPTRGTDTQYF; CDR3 DNA: TGTGCCAGCAGCCCCCCCACTCGGGGGACAGATACGCAGTATTTT
D gene: NA; clone size: many; V gene: TRBV28; J gene: TRBJ2-5; CDR3 protein: CASSLFPGLQETQYF; CDR3 DNA: TGTGCCAGCAGTTTATTTCCGGGCCTGCAAGAGACCCAGTACTTC
D gene: NA; clone size: NA; V gene: TRBV12-3/TRBV12-4; J gene: TRBJ2-3; CDR3 protein: CASSFKRGDTQYF; CDR3 DNA: TGTGCCAGCAGTTTTAAGAGGGGAGATACGCAGTATTTT
D gene: NA; clone size: NA; V gene: TRBV9; J gene: TRBJ2-5; CDR3 protein: CASSRAPTDQETQYF; CDR3 DNA: TGTGCCAGCAGCAGAGCCCCGACAGACCAAGAGACCCAGTACTTC
D gene: NA; clone size: few; V gene: TRBV12-3/TRBV12-4; J gene: TRBJ1-2; CDR3 protein: CASSFGGRHYGYTF; CDR3 DNA: TGTGCCAGCAGTTTTGGGGGGCGCCACTATGGCTACACCTTC
D gene: NA; clone size: few; V gene: TRBV10-3; J gene: TRBJ2-7; CDR3 protein: CAISDNKGGFTQGRQYF; CDR3 DNA: TGTGCCATCAGTGATAACAAGGGGGGGTTCACCCAGGGGAGGCAGTACTTC
D gene: TRBD1; clone size: many; V gene: TRBV3-1; J gene: TRBJ2-1; CDR3 protein: CASSQDIGDRAYNEQFF; CDR3 DNA: TGTGCCAGCAGCCAAGATATTGGGGACAGGGCCTACAATGAGCAGTTCTTC
D gene: NA; clone size: few; V gene: TRBV7-8; J gene: TRBJ2-3; CDR3 protein: CASSLAGQTADTQYF; CDR3 DNA: TGTGCCAGCAGCCTTGCCGGACAGACCGCAGATACGCAGTATTTT
D gene: NA; clone size: few; V gene: TRBV7-2; J gene: TRBJ1-5; CDR3 protein: CASSLSDFWGVDQPQHF; CDR3 DNA: TGTGCCAGCAGCTTATCTGATTTTTGGGGTGTCGATCAGCCCCAGCATTTT
D gene: TRBD2; clone size: NA; V gene: TRBV7-2; J gene: TRBJ2-7; CDR3 protein: CASSFSSGRGEQYF; CDR3 DNA: TGTGCCAGCAGCTTCTCTAGCGGGAGAGGCGAGCAGTACTTC
D gene: NA; clone size: few; V gene: TRBV3-1; J gene: TRBJ2-5; CDR3 protein: CASSQDVGQETQYF; CDR3 DNA: TGTGCCAGCAGCCAAGATGTTGGCCAAGAGACCCAGTACTTC
D gene: NA; clone size: many; V gene: TRBV27; J gene: TRBJ1-1; CDR3 protein: CASSTSGGGVPFF; CDR3 DNA: NA
D gene: NA; clone size: NA; V gene: TRBV5-6; J gene: TRBJ2-7; CDR3 protein: CASSFRSTIDEQYF; CDR3 DNA: TGTGCCAGCAGCTTCCGTAGCACAATCGACGAGCAGTACTTC
D gene: NA; clone size: few; V gene: TRBV11-2; J gene: TRBJ2-3; CDR3 protein: CASSNIQLATDTQYF; CDR3 DNA: TGTGCCAGCAGCAATATTCAGTTGGCCACAGATACGCAGTATTTT
D gene: TRBD2; clone size: many; V gene: TRBV20-1; J gene: TRBJ2-4; CDR3 protein: CSARARGVAKNIQYF; CDR3 DNA: TGCAGTGCTAGAGCGCGGGGGGTAGCCAAAAACATTCAGTACTTC
D gene: NA; clone size: NA; V gene: TRBV5-1; J gene: TRBJ2-3; CDR3 protein: CASSLEGRGHDTQYF; CDR3 DNA: TGCGCCAGCAGCTTGGAAGGCAGGGGTCACGATACGCAGTATTTT
D gene: NA; clone size: NA; V gene: TRBV7-9; J gene: TRBJ1-3; CDR3 protein: CASSFWLLDSGNTIYF; CDR3 DNA: TGTGCCAGCAGCTTCTGGCTCCTCGACTCTGGAAACACCATATATTTT
D gene: NA; clone size: few; V gene: TRBV10-3; J gene: TRBJ2-7; CDR3 protein: CAISRIAMQQYF; CDR3 DNA: TGTGCCATCAGCCGGATCGCAATGCAGCAGTACTTC
D gene: NA; clone size: few; V gene: TRBV12-3/TRBV12-4; J gene: TRBJ2-2; CDR3 protein: CASSLLLGRGELFF; CDR3 DNA: TGTGCCAGCAGTTTATTATTAGGACGCGGGGAGCTGTTTTTT
D gene: TRBD1; clone size: many; V gene: TRBV20-1; J gene: TRBJ1-5; CDR3 protein: CSARAPGQTHQPQHF; CDR3 DNA: TGCAGTGCTAGAGCCCCGGGACAGACTCATCAGCCCCAGCATTTT
D gene: NA; clone size: many; V gene: TRBV27; J gene: TRBJ1-5; CDR3 protein: CASSPGGGQPQHF; CDR3 DNA: TGTGCCAGCAGTCCCGGGGGGGGTCAGCCCCAGCATTTT
D gene: NA; clone size: NA; V gene: TRBV10-2; J gene: TRBJ2-7; CDR3 protein: CASSVPTSSYEQYF; CDR3 DNA: TGCGCCAGCAGTGTGCCAACCAGCTCCTACGAGCAGTACTTC
D gene: NA; clone size: few; V gene: TRBV15; J gene: TRBJ2-3; CDR3 protein: CATSRDRVYTQYF; CDR3 DNA: TGTGCCACCAGCAGAGATAGGGTTTATACGCAGTATTTT
D gene: NA; clone size: many; V gene: TRBV3-1; J gene: TRBJ2-1; CDR3 protein: CASSQGFEQFF; CDR3 DNA: TGTGCCAGCAGCCAAGGGTTTGAGCAGTTCTTC
D gene: TRBD1; clone size: few; V gene: TRBV6-5; J gene: TRBJ1-2; CDR3 protein: CASSYSAGGYGYTF; CDR3 DNA: TGTGCCAGCAGTTACTCGGCAGGGGGCTATGGCTACACCTTC
D gene: NA; clone size: many; V gene: TRBV12-3/TRBV12-4; J gene: TRBJ1-6; CDR3 protein: CASSPGGRRSPLHF; CDR3 DNA: TGTGCCAGCAGTCCCGGAGGACGGCGGTCACCCCTCCACTTT
D gene: NA; clone size: few; V gene: TRBV2; J gene: TRBJ2-2; CDR3 protein: CASSYTENTGELFF; CDR3 DNA: TGTGCCAGCAGTTATACAGAGAACACCGGGGAGCTGTTTTTT
D gene: NA; clone size: NA; V gene: TRBV20-1; J gene: TRBJ1-1; CDR3 protein: CSVQGKPTGTMNRFTEAFF; CDR3 DNA: TGCAGTGTCCAAGGAAAGCCGACAGGTACCATGAATCGGTTCACTGAAGCTTTCTTT
D gene: TRBD2; clone size: few; V gene: TRBV20-1; J gene: TRBJ2-1; CDR3 protein: CSARTSGRDGGEQFF; CDR3 DNA: TGCAGTGCCAGGACTAGCGGGAGGGATGGAGGTGAGCAGTTCTTC
D gene: NA; clone size: many; V gene: TRBV5-1; J gene: TRBJ2-1; CDR3 protein: CASSLVGHEQFF; CDR3 DNA: TGCGCCAGCAGCTTGGTTGGCCATGAGCAGTTCTTC
D gene: NA; clone size: few; V gene: TRBV3-1; J gene: TRBJ2-2; CDR3 protein: CASSLRGINTGELFF; CDR3 DNA: TGTGCCAGCAGCCTTCGCGGGATTAACACCGGGGAGCTGTTTTTT